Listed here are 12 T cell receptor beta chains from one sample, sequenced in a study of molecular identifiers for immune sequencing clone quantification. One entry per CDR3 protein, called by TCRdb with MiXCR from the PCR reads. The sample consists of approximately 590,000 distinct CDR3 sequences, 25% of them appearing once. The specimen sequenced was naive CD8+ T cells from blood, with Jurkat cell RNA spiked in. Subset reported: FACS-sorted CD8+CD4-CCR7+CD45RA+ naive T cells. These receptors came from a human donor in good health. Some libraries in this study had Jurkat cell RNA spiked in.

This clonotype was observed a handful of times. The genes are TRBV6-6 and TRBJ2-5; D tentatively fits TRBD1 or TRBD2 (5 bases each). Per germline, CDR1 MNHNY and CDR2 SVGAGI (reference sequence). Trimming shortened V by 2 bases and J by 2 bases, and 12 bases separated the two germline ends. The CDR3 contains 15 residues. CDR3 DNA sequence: TGTGCCAGCAGTTACGGGGCGGGTCCTCAAGAGACCCAGTACTTC. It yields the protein CASSYGAGPQETQYF.

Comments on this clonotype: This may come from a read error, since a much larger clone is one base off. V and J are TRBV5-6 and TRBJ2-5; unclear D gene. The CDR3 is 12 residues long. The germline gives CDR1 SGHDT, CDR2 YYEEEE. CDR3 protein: CASSPLAETQHF. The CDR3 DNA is TGTGCCAGCAGCCCGTTGGCAGAGACCCAGCACTTC.

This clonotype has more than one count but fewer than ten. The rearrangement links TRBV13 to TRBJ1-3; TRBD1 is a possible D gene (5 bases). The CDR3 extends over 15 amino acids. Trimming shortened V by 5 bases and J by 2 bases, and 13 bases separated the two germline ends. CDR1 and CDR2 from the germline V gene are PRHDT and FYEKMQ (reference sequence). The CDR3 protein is CASSLVGPAGNTIYF. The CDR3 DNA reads TGTGCCAGCAGCCTAGTGGGACCGGCTGGAAACACCATATATTTT.

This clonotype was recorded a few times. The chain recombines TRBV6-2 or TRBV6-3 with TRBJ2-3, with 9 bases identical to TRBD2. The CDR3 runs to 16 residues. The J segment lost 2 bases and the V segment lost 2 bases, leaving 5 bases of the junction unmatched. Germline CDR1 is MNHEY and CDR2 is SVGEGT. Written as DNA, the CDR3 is TGTGCCAGCAGTTACGAGGCGGGAGGGTACACAGATACGCAGTATTTT. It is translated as CASSYEAGGYTDTQYF.

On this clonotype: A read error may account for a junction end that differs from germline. The CDR3 bases are TGCAGTGCTAGGTGGATGGCCGGGGAGCCGTTTTTT. It specifies CSARWMAGEPFF. The genes are TRBV20-1 and TRBJ2-2; D might be TRBD2 (5 bases). From germline, CDR1 is DFQATT and CDR2 SNEGSKA (reference sequence). The CDR3 is 12 residues long.

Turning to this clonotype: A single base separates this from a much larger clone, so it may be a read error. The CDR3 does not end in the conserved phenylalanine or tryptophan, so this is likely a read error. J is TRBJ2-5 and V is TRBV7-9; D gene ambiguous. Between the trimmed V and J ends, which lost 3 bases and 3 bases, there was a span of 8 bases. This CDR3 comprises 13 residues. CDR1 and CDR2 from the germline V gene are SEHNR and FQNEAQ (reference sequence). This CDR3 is CASSLPAEETQYY. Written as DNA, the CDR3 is TGTGCCAGCAGCTTGCCAGCCGAAGAGACCCAGTACTAC.

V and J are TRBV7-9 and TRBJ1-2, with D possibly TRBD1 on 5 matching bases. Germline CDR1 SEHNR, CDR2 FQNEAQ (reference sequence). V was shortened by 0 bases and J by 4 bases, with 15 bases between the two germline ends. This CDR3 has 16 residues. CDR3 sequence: CASSLAPGTDPYGYTF. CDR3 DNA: TGTGCCAGCAGCTTAGCCCCCGGGACGGATCCCTATGGCTACACCTTC.

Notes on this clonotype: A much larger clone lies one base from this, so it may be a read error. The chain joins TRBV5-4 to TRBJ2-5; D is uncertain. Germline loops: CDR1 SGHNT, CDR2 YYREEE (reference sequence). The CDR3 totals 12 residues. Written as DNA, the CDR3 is TGTGCCAGCAGCGGGTACCAAGAGGCCCAGTACTTC. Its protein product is CASSGYQEAQYF.

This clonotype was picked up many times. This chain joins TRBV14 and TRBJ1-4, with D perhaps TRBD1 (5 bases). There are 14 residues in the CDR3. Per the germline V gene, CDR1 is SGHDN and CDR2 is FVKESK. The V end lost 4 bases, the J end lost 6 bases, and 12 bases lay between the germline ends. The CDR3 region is CASSPVPGYEKLFF. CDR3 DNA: TGTGCCAGCAGCCCGGTCCCAGGGTATGAAAAACTGTTTTTT.

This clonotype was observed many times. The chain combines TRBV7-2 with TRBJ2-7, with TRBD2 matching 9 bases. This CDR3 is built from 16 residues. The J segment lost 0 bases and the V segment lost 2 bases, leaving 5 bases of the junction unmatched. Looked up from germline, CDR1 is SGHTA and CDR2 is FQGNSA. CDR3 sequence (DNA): TGTGCCAGCAGCTTATGGGGTAGCGGGAGCTCCTACGAGCAGTACTTC. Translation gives CASSLWGSGSSYEQYF.

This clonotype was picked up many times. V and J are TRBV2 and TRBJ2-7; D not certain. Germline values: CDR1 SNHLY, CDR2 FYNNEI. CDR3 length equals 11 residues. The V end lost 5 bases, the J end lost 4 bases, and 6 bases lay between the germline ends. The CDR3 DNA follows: TGTGCCAGCAGTAAAGGGTACGAGCAGTACTTC. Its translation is CASSKGYEQYF. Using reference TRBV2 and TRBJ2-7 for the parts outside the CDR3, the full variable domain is EPEVTQTPSHQVTQMGQEVILRCVPISNHLYFYWYRQILGQKVEFLVSFYNNEISEKSEIFDDQFSVERPDGSNFTLKIRSTKLEDSAMYFCASSKGYEQYFGPGTRLTVT.

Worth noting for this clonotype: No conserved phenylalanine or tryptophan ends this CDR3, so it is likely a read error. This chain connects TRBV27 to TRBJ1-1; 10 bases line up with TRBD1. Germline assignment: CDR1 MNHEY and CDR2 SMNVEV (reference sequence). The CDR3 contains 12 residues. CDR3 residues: CASTGQGTEAFS. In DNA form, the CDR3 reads TGTGCTAGCACGGGACAGGGGACTGAAGCTTTCTCT.